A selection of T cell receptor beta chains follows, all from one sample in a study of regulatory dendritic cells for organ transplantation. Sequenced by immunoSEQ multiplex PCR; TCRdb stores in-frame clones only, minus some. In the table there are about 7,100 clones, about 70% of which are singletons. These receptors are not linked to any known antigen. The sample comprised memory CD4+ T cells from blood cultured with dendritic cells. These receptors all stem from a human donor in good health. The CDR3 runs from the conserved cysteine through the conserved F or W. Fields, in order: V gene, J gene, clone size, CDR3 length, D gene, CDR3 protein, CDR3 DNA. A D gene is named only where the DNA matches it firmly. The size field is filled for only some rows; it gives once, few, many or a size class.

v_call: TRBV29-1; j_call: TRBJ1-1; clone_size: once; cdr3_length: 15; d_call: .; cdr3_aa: CSVSMQGPPWTEAFF; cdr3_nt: TGCAGCGTTTCTATGCAGGGGCCACCGTGGACTGAAGCTTTCTTT
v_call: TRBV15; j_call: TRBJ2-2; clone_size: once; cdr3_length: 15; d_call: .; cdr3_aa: CATSSGSGATGELFF; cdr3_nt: TGTGCCACCAGCAGCGGCTCAGGGGCCACCGGGGAGCTGTTTTTT
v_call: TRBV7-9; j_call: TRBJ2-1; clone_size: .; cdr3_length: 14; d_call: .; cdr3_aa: CASSLPSDLGEQFF; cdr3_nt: TGTGCCAGCAGCTTACCTAGCGACTTGGGTGAGCAGTTCTTC
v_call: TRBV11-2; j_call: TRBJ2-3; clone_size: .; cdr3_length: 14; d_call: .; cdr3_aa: CASSLVGFRDTQYF; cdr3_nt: TGTGCCAGCAGCTTAGTTGGCTTCCGAGATACGCAGTATTTT
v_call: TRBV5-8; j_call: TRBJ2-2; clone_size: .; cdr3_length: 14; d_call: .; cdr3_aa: CASTRQANTGELFF; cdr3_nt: TGTGCCAGTACACGACAGGCGAACACCGGGGAGCTGTTTTTT
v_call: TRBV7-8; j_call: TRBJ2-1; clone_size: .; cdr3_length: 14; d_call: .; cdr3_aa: CASSLGDRYNEQFF; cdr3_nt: TGTGCCAGCAGCTTAGGAGACAGATACAATGAGCAGTTCTTC
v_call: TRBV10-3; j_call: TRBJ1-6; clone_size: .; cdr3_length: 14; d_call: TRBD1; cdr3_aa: CAISEDRVGSPLHF; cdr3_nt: TGTGCCATCAGTGAGGACAGGGTAGGCTCACCCCTCCACTTT
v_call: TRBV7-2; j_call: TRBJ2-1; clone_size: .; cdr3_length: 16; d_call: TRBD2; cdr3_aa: CASSVGTSGGLNEQFF; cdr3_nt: TGTGCCAGCAGCGTCGGGACTAGCGGGGGTCTAAATGAGCAGTTCTTC
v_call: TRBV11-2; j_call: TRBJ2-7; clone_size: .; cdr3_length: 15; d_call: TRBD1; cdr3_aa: CASSYGTGGTYEQYF; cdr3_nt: TGTGCCAGCAGCTATGGGACAGGGGGGACCTACGAGCAGTACTTC
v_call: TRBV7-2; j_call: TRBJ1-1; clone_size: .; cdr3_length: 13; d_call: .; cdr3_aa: CASSPTYNREAFF; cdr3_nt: TGTGCCAGCAGCCCCACCTACAACAGGGAAGCTTTCTTT
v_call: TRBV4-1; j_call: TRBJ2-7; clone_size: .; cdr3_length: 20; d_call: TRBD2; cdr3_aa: CASSQDRIKAGGDSSYEQYF; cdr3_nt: TGCGCCAGCAGCCAAGATCGAATTAAAGCGGGGGGCGATAGCTCCTACGAGCAGTACTTC
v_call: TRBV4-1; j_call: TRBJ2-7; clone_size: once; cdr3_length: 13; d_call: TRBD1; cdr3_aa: CASSAPQGYEQYF; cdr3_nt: TGCGCCAGCAGCGCGCCACAGGGGTACGAGCAGTACTTC
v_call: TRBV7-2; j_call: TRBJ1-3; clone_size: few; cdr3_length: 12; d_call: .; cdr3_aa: CASSLLENTIYF; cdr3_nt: TGTGCCAGCAGCTTACTAGAGAACACCATATATTTT
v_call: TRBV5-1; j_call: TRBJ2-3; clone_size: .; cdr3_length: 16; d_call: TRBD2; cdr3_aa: CASSSPGLAGTDTQYF; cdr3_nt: TGCGCCAGCAGCTCCCCGGGGCTAGCGGGGACAGATACGCAGTATTTT
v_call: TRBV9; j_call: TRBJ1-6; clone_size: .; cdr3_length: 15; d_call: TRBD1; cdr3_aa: CASSAGTANNSPLHF; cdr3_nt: TGTGCCAGCAGCGCAGGGACAGCTAATAATTCACCCCTCCACTTT
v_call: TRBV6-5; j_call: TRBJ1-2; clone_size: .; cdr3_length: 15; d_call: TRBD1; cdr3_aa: CASRAGTGFDYGYTF; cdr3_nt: TGTGCCAGCAGGGCCGGGACAGGGTTTGACTATGGCTACACCTTC
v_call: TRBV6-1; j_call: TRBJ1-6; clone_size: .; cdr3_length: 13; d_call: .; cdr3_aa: CASSEHGNSPLHF; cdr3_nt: TGTGCCAGCAGTGAACACGGTAATTCACCCCTCCACTTT
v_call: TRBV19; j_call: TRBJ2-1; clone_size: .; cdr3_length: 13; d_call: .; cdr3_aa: CASSAGQHNEQFF; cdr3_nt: TGTGCCAGTAGTGCAGGCCAACACAATGAGCAGTTCTTC
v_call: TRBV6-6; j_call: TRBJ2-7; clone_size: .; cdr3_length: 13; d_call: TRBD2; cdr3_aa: CASRLAAPGEQYF; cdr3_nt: TGTGCCAGCAGGCTAGCGGCCCCGGGAGAGCAGTACTTC
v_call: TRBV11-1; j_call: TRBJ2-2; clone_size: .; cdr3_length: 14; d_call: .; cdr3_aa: CASSLGAGIGELFF; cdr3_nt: TGTGCCAGCAGCCTTGGGGCAGGTATCGGGGAGCTGTTTTTT
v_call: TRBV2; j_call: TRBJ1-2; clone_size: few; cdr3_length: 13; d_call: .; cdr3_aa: CASSVQNSYGYTF; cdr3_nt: TGTGCCAGCAGCGTACAGAATTCCTATGGCTACACCTTC
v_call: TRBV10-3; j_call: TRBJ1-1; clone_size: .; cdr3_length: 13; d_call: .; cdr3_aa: CAISEWGGAEAFF; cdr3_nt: TGTGCCATCAGTGAGTGGGGGGGGGCTGAAGCTTTCTTT
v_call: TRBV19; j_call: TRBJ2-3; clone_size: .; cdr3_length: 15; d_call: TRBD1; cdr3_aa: CASSIRDRGIDTQYF; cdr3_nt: TGTGCCAGTAGTATAAGGGACAGAGGTATAGATACGCAGTATTTT
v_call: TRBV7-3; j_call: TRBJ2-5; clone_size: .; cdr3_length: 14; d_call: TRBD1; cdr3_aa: CASSPGTGKETQYF; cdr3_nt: TGTGCCAGCAGCCCCGGGACAGGGAAAGAGACCCAGTACTTC
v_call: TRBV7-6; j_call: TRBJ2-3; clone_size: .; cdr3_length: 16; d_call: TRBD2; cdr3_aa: CASSPSVAGSTDTQYF; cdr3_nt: TGTGCCAGCAGCCCCTCAGTAGCGGGGAGCACAGATACGCAGTATTTT
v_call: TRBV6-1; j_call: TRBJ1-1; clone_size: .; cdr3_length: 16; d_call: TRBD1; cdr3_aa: CASSETSGGYGTEAFF; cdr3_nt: TGTGCCAGCAGTGAAACATCAGGGGGCTATGGCACTGAAGCTTTCTTT
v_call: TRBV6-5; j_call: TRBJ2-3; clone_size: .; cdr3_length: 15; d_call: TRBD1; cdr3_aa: CASSGDRGRTDTQYF; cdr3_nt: TGTGCCAGCAGCGGGGACAGGGGCCGCACAGATACGCAGTATTTT
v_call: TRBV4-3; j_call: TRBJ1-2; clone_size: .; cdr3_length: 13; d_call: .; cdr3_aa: CASSQDLRYGYTF; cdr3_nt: TGCGCCAGCAGCCAAGATTTGCGGTATGGCTACACCTTC
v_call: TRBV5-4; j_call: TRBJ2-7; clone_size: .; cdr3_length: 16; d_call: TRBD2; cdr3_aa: CASSQYSYGGADEQYF; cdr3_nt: TGTGCCAGCAGCCAGTATTCGTACGGGGGGGCTGACGAGCAGTACTTC
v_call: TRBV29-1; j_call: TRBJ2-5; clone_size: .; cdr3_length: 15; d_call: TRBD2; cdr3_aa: CSAPRGGHHRETQYF; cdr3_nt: TGCAGCGCCCCCCGGGGGGGCCACCATAGGGAGACCCAGTACTTC
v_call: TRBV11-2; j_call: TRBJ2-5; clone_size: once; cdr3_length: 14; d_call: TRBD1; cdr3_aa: CASSLDRGHQTQYF; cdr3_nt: TGTGCCAGCAGCTTGGACAGGGGGCATCAGACCCAGTACTTC
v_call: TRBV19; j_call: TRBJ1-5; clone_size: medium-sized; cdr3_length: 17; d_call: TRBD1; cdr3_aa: CASKGTGGIGSNQPQHF; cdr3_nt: TGTGCCAGTAAAGGGACAGGGGGCATTGGGAGCAATCAGCCCCAGCATTTT
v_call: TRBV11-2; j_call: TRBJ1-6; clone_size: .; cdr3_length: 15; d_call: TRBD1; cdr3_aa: CASSSRGQDNSPLHF; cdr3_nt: TGTGCCAGCAGCTCCCGTGGACAGGATAATTCACCCCTCCACTTT
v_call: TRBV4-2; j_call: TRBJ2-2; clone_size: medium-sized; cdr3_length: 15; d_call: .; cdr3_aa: CASSPGGGLRDGLFF; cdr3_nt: TGTGCCAGCAGCCCCGGAGGGGGCCTTCGTGATGGGCTGTTTTTT
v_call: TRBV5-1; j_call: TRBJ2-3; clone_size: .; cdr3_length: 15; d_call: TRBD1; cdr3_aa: CASSRTGPSTDTQYF; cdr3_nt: TGCGCCAGCAGCCGGACAGGGCCTAGCACAGATACGCAGTATTTT
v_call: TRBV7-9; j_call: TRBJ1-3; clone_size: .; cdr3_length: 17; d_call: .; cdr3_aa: CASSFGGTGVAGNTIYF; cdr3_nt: TGTGCCAGCAGCTTCGGAGGAACGGGGGTGGCCGGAAACACCATATATTTT
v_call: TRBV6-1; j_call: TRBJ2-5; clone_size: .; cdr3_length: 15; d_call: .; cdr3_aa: CASTRSRGKFETQYF; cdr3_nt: TGTGCCAGCACTCGAAGTCGGGGGAAGTTTGAGACCCAGTACTTC
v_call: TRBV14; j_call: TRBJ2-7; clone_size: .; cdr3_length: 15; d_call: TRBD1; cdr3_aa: CASGMGQPIPYEQYF; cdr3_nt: TGTGCCAGCGGCATGGGACAGCCGATTCCCTACGAGCAGTACTTC
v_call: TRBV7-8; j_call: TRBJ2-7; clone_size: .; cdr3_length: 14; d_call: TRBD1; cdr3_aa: CASSLDRGTYEQYF; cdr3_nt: TGTGCCAGCAGCTTAGACAGGGGTACCTACGAGCAGTACTTC
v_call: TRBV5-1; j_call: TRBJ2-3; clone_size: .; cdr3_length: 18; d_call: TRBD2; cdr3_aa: CASSPTSGLRPSTDTQYF; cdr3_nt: TGCGCCAGCAGCCCGACTAGCGGGCTTAGACCAAGCACAGATACGCAGTATTTT
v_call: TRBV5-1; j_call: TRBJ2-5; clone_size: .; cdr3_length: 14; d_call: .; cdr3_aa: CASSLAVGEETQYF; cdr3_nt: TGCGCCAGCAGCTTGGCAGTAGGAGAGGAGACCCAGTACTTC
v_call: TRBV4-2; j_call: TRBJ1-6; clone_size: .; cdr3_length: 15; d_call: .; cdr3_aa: CASSQQVTYNSPLHF; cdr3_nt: TGTGCCAGCAGCCAACAGGTGACCTATAATTCACCCCTCCACTTT
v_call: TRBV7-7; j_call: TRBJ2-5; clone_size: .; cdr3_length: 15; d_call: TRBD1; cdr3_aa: CASSSGQGAWETQYF; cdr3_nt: TGTGCTAGCAGCTCGGGACAGGGGGCTTGGGAGACCCAGTACTTC
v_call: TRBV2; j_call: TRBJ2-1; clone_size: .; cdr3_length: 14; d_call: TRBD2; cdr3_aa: CASRWGGYPGEQFF; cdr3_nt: TGTGCCAGCAGGTGGGGGGGATACCCTGGTGAGCAGTTCTTC